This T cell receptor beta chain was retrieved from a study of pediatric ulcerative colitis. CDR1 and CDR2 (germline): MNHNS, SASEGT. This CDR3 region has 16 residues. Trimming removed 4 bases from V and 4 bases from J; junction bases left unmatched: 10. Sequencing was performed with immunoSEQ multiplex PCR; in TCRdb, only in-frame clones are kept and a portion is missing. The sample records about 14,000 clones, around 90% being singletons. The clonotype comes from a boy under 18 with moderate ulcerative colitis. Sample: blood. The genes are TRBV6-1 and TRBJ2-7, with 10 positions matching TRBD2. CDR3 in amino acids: CASSGPLGLASYEQYF. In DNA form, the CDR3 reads TGTGCCAGCAGTGGACCTCTGGGACTAGCGTCTTACGAGCAGTACTTC.